Shown below are 6 T cell receptor beta chains from a single sample sequenced in a study of T cells in Graves' hyperthyroidism and ophthalmopathy. Amplified regions were TCR beta CDR3 sequences from RNA transcripts. A set of HTBI primers served as the primers for a first-round RT-PCR of the TCR CDR3. Via MiXCR, TCRdb re-called the multiplex PCR reads, giving one row per CDR3 protein. The repertoire holds over 200,000 distinct CDR3 sequences, approximately 17% seen once, with 50% in the top ten. Sequenced material: blood. The receptors were gathered from a man between 45 and 60 years old with Graves' hyperthyroidism.

Details on this clonotype: A read error may be the cause here, since a much bigger clone is one base away. The chain couples TRBV5-1 to TRBJ2-7; D is ambiguous. The CDR3 is 12 residues long. Germline V gene lookup returns CDR1 SGHRS and CDR2 YFSETQ. The DNA of the CDR3 is TGCGCCAGCACCATGCCGGGTTTCGAGCGGTACTTC. This gives the protein CASTMPGFERYF.

This chain joins TRBV7-9 and TRBJ2-7; 7 bases are a match to TRBD1. CDR1 and CDR2 (germline): SEHNR, FQNEAQ (reference sequence). Losses at the gene ends were 8 bases for V and 2 bases for J; bases not matched to a gene: 9. CDR3 length equals 14 residues. This CDR3 is CASSPQGPPYEQYF. The CDR3 nucleotides are TGTGCCAGCTCGCCACAGGGGCCACCCTACGAGCAGTACTTC.

The rearrangement joins TRBV19 to TRBJ1-2, with 7 bases identical to TRBD1. In germline, CDR1 is LNHDA, CDR2 SQIVND (reference sequence). The CDR3 length is 15 residues. Losses at the gene ends were 6 bases for V and 2 bases for J; bases not matched to a gene: 9. CDR3 protein: CASRSRDRPNYGYTF. In DNA, the CDR3 is TGTGCCAGTAGGTCCCGGGACAGACCAAACTATGGCTACACCTTC.

As DNA, the CDR3 is TGTGCCAGCAGCTTTTTAGCGGGATCAAACATTCAGTACTTC. Encoded protein: CASSFLAGSNIQYF. This chain joins TRBV7-2 and TRBJ2-4, with 8 bases identical to TRBD2. Unmatched junction bases numbered 4, after V lost 3 bases and J lost 6 bases. From germline, CDR1 is SGHTA and CDR2 FQGNSA. This CDR3 is built from 14 residues.

In its sample, this clonotype was seen many times. The chain's CDR3 is CASSTQTGFTEAFF. The CDR3, as DNA: TGTGCCAGCAGTACACAGACAGGGTTCACTGAAGCTTTCTTT. The gene calls are TRBV12-3 or TRBV12-4 and TRBJ1-1, with TRBD1 matching over 7 bases. The CDR3 runs 14 residues. Losses at the gene ends were 5 bases for V and 4 bases for J; bases not matched to a gene: 7.

This clonotype was recorded at least ten times. This chain uses TRBV2 with TRBJ1-1, with D unresolved. Germline assignment: CDR1 SNHLY and CDR2 FYNNEI. There are 12 residues in the CDR3. The V end was cut by 6 bases, the J end by 6 bases, with 11 bases between. CDR3 in DNA: TGTGCCAGCAGCCCGCAAGGAGCTGAAGCTTTCTTT. This sequence encodes CASSPQGAEAFF. The whole variable domain, remainder taken from reference TRBV2 and TRBJ1-1, is EPEVTQTPSHQVTQMGQEVILRCVPISNHLYFYWYRQILGQKVEFLVSFYNNEISEKSEIFDDQFSVERPDGSNFTLKIRSTKLEDSAMYFCASSPQGAEAFFGQGTRLTVV.